One sample yielded the 17 T cell receptor beta chains listed below, sequenced in a study of T cell responses to AZD1222 COVID-19 vaccine. The repertoire was sequenced with immunoSEQ multiplex PCR; TCRdb's copy has only in-frame clones and lacks some. The sample lists over 100,000 clones, 88% occurring once. The material was peripheral blood, obtained on day 0 of MenACWY control vaccination. The receptors shown here come from an adult in good health.

The J gene is TRBJ1-1, the V gene TRBV4-1; maybe TRBD1 (5 bases). V shed 6 bases and J shed 3 bases, with 14 bases lying between them. Per the germline V gene, CDR1 is MGHRA and CDR2 is YSYEKL. The CDR3 is made up of 14 amino acids. The CDR3 sequence is CASSRYRGHTEAFF. In nucleotides, the CDR3 is TGCGCCAGCAGTCGATACCGGGGACACACTGAAGCTTTCTTT.

The chain uses TRBV28 and TRBJ1-4; 9 bases map to TRBD1. Trimming at V came to 9 bases and at J to 8 bases, leaving 10 bases not matched to a gene. Per the germline V gene, CDR1 is MDHEN and CDR2 is SYDVKM. The CDR3 is 14 amino acids. The CDR3, as DNA: TGTGCCAGTAACTCGGGACAGGGTTACGAAAAACTGTTTTTT. It specifies CASNSGQGYEKLFF.

The chain employs TRBV7-2 and TRBJ2-3; D is undetermined. The CDR3 consists of 15 residues. Trimming shortened V by 5 bases and J by 2 bases, and 14 bases separated the two germline ends. Germline V gives CDR1 SGHTA, CDR2 FQGNSA. CDR3 amino acids: CASSGPGSNTDTQYF. CDR3 DNA: TGTGCCAGCAGCGGGCCGGGCTCTAACACAGATACGCAGTATTTT.

The V gene is TRBV11-2, the J gene TRBJ2-5, with 7 positions matching TRBD2. Germline V CDR1 and CDR2: SGHAT, FQNNGV. V dropped 6 bases and J dropped 7; count of bases not matched to a gene: 14. The CDR3 has 15 residues. In DNA, the CDR3 is TGTGCCAGCAGGCCCCCGGGGGGAACCTACCTGACCCAGTACTTC. It codes for CASRPPGGTYLTQYF.

The J gene is TRBJ1-3, the V gene TRBV10-3; 7 positions agree with TRBD1. CDR1 ENHRY and CDR2 SYGVKD come from the germline V gene. V lost 6 bases to trimming and J lost 3 bases; unmatched junction nucleotides: 5. This CDR3 is built from 14 residues. As DNA, the CDR3 is TGTGCCATCAGAGGGACAGTGGGTGGAAACACCATATATTTT. Protein: CAIRGTVGGNTIYF.

In its sample, this clone was seen once. This rearrangement joins TRBV27 to TRBJ2-7; 9 positions match TRBD1. Germline lookup yields CDR1 MNHEY and CDR2 SMNVEV (reference sequence). Losses at the gene ends were 5 bases for V and 3 bases for J; bases not matched to a gene: 14. The CDR3 sequence is 17 residues long. This CDR3 is CASSRGQGLWGFYEQYF. Here the CDR3 DNA reads TGTGCCAGCAGTAGGGGACAGGGTTTATGGGGGTTCTACGAGCAGTACTTC.

V usage is TRBV7-3 and J usage is TRBJ2-2; D might be TRBD1 (6 bases). Trimming took 4 bases from V and 5 from J, leaving 17 bases between them. This CDR3 is 16 amino acids long. CDR1 and CDR2 from the germline V gene are SGHTA and FQGTGA. CDR3 residues: CASSSIWGRGTGELFF. The CDR3 DNA reads TGTGCCAGCAGCTCCATATGGGGCAGGGGAACCGGGGAGCTGTTTTTT.

This chain connects TRBV7-2 to TRBJ2-7, with 11 nucleotides matching TRBD2. Trimming took 5 bases from V and 6 from J; bases not matched to a gene: 12. The germline V gene has CDR1 SGHTA and CDR2 FQGNSA. The CDR3 totals 16 residues. Here the CDR3 reads CASSPNSGTSGGEQYF. Written as DNA, the CDR3 is TGTGCCAGCAGCCCCAACTCCGGGACTAGCGGCGGCGAGCAGTACTTC.

This clone was recorded only once. The chain carries TRBV4-1 and TRBJ2-5; D call uncertain. V was trimmed by 0 bases and J by 5 bases, leaving 13 bases between them. The V gene's germline CDR1 is MGHRA and CDR2 YSYEKL. CDR3 length: 15 amino acids. CDR3 loop: CASSQDGGTLETQYF. CDR3 nucleotide sequence: TGCGCCAGCAGCCAAGACGGCGGCACCTTGGAGACCCAGTACTTC.

The chain has TRBV11-2 and TRBJ2-1; a weak D match, TRBD2 (5 bases). The length of the CDR3 is 16 residues. V shed 3 bases and J shed 0 bases, with 12 bases lying between them. From germline, CDR1 is SGHAT and CDR2 FQNNGV. CDR3 in DNA: TGTGCCAGCAGCTTGAATTACGGGGACTCCTACAATGAGCAGTTCTTC. Its translation is CASSLNYGDSYNEQFF.

Only one count was recorded for this clone. This sequence joins TRBV20-1 and TRBJ1-2; D not resolved. This CDR3 has 8 residues. Germline V gives CDR1 DFQATT, CDR2 SNEGSKA (reference sequence). Written as DNA, the CDR3 is TGCAGGGGCGGGGGCTACACCTTC. Translation gives CRGGGYTF.

This sequence joins TRBV27 and TRBJ2-3; the D gene could be TRBD1 or TRBD2 (5 bases each). This CDR3 spans 15 amino acids. Germline V gene sequence: CDR1 MNHEY, CDR2 SMNVEV (reference sequence). With 6 bases removed from V and 3 bases from J, the gap between germline ends came to 16 bases. CDR3 loop: CASSSGPSLTDTQYF. The CDR3 bases are TGTGCCAGCAGCTCGGGGCCGTCGTTGACAGATACGCAGTATTTT.

The J gene is TRBJ2-7, the V gene TRBV5-1; D possibly corresponds to TRBD2 (5 bases). Germline assignment: CDR1 SGHRS and CDR2 YFSETQ. The CDR3 is 13 amino acids. Trimming removed 2 bases at V and 3 bases at J, with 9 bases between. CDR3 protein: CASSFNRGYEQYF. Written as DNA, the CDR3 is TGCGCCAGCAGCTTTAACCGGGGCTACGAGCAGTACTTC. The full variable domain, rest sourced from reference TRBV5-1 and TRBJ2-7, is KAGVTQTPRYLIKTRGQQVTLSCSPISGHRSVSWYQQTPGQGLQFLFEYFSETQRNKGNFPGRFSGRQFSNSRSEMNVSTLELGDSALYLCASSFNRGYEQYFGPGTRLTVT.

This rearrangement joins TRBV28 to TRBJ1-2; no clear D. Between the trimmed V and J ends, which lost 5 bases and 2 bases, there was a span of 6 bases. CDR3 size: 12 residues. Germline V lookup: CDR1 MDHEN, CDR2 SYDVKM. In DNA form, the CDR3 reads TGTGCCAGCAGTGAACTCAACTATGGCTACACCTTC. Translated: CASSELNYGYTF.

The chain uses TRBV27 and TRBJ2-7; 9 bases line up with TRBD2. CDR1 and CDR2 from the germline V gene are MNHEY and SMNVEV (reference sequence). The CDR3 contains 16 residues. The V gene end was trimmed by 3 bases and the J gene end by 3 bases; junction bases not matched to a gene: 9. The CDR3 sequence is CASSLGTSRRDYEQYF. The CDR3 nucleotides are TGTGCCAGCAGTTTGGGGACTAGCAGGAGGGACTACGAGCAGTACTTC.

The chain joins TRBV6-4 to TRBJ2-2; D may be TRBD2 (7 bases). CDR1 is MRHNA, CDR2 SNTAGT, per germline. V shed 0 bases and J shed 1 base, with 15 bases lying between them. The CDR3 sequence is 18 residues long. CDR3 residues: CASSDSGEGQQNTGELFF. Written as DNA, the CDR3 is TGTGCCAGCAGTGACTCGGGGGAGGGACAACAGAACACCGGGGAGCTGTTTTTT.

The chain combines TRBV7-2 with TRBJ2-1; TRBD1 agrees at 7 bases. The germline V gene encodes CDR1 SGHTA and CDR2 FQGNSA. This CDR3 is 16 amino acids long. V was pared by 5 bases and J by 6 bases, with 13 bases of the junction left unmatched. CDR3 nucleotides: TGTGCCAGCAGCCCGCAACAGGGGTTTGGTCTCAATGAGCAGTTCTTC. Translation: CASSPQQGFGLNEQFF. Filled out from reference TRBV7-2 and TRBJ2-1, the complete variable domain reads GAGVSQSPSNKVTEKGKDVELRCDPISGHTALYWYRQSLGQGLEFLIYFQGNSAPDKSGLPSDRFSAERTGGSVSTLTIQRTQQEDSAVYLCASSPQQGFGLNEQFFGPGTRLTVL.